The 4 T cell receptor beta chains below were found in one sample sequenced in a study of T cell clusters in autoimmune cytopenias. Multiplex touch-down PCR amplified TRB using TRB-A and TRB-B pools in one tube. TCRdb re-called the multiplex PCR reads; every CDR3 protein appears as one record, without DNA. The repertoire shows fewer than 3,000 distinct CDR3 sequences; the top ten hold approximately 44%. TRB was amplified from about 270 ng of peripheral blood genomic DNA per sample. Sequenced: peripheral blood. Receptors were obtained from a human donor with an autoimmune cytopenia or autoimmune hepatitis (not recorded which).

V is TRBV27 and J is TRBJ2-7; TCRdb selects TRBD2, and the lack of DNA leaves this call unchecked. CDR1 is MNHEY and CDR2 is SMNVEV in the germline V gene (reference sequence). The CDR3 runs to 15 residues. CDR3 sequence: CATTERGRAYNEQYF.

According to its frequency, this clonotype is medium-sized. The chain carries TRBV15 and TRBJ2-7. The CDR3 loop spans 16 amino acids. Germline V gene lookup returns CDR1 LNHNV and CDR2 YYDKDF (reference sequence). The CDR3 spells CATSRDRAGGPSEQYF.

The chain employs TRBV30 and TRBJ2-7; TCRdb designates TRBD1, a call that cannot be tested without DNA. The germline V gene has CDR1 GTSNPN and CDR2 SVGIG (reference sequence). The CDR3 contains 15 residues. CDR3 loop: CAWSAQHRGVYEQYF.

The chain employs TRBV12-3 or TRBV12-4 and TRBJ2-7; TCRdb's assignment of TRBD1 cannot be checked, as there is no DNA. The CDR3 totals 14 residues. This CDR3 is CASSPRTGSHEQYF.